A selection of T cell receptor beta chains follows, all from one sample in a study of beta chain features in type 1 diabetes. The assay was immunoSEQ multiplex PCR, and TCRdb's table has in-frame clones only and misses some. The profile covers hundreds of thousands of clones, with roughly a sixth appearing a single time and approximately 0.093% taken by the ten largest. The specimen was naive CD4+ T cells from blood. The source is a man younger than 30 in good health. Both conserved end residues are part of each CDR3. Fields, in order: J gene, D gene, V gene, clone size, CDR3 DNA, CDR3 protein. A D gene is named only where the DNA matches it firmly. Expanded clones get a size class; other rows say once, few or many, or leave the size out.

>TRBJ2-6|-|TRBV19|-
TGTGCCTCTGTTTTCAGGGGACTCTCTGGGGCCAACGTCCTGACTTTC
CASVFRGLSGANVLTF
>TRBJ2-1|TRBD2|TRBV19|-
TGTGCCAGTAGTATCCGGACTAGCGGGACGACCTACAATGAGCAGTTCTTC
CASSIRTSGTTYNEQFF
>TRBJ2-5|-|TRBV5-1|-
TGCGCCAGCAGCTTGGAAGTAGGACCCCAAGAGACCCAGTACTTC
CASSLEVGPQETQYF
>TRBJ2-2|TRBD1|TRBV29-1|-
TGCAGCGTTGCCCACGACAGGGTTGGGGTGATCGGGGAGCTGTTTTTT
CSVAHDRVGVIGELFF
>TRBJ2-7|TRBD2|TRBV6-5|few
TGTGCCAGCAGACTAGCGGGAGCTGGATACGAGCAGTACTTC
CASRLAGAGYEQYF
>TRBJ2-3|TRBD1|TRBV28|-
TGTGCCAGCAAAGCCGGGGGACAGGGAACAGATACGCAGTATTTT
CASKAGGQGTDTQYF
>TRBJ2-7|-|TRBV4-2|few
TGTGCCAGCAGCCAAGATTCAAGGTACGAGCAGTACTTC
CASSQDSRYEQYF
>TRBJ1-2|-|TRBV28|few
TGTGCCAGCAGTTTATATGGGACGGGCGGCTACACCTTC
CASSLYGTGGYTF
>TRBJ2-2|-|TRBV6-1|-
TGTGCCAGCAGTGTTCCAGCAGCGAACACCGGGGAGCTGTTTTTT
CASSVPAANTGELFF
>TRBJ2-1|TRBD1|TRBV5-4|-
TGTGCCAGCAGCCCCGATATACAGGGGGCAGGGCTGAATGAGCAGTTCTTC
CASSPDIQGAGLNEQFF
>TRBJ2-7|-|TRBV7-9|-
TGCGCCAGCAGCCAAGACCCCGGGACGAGGAACGAGCAGTACTTC
CASSQDPGTRNEQYF
>TRBJ2-7|-|TRBV4-3|-
TGCGCCAGCAGCCCGAAGAAACAGGCACCCTTC
CASSPKKQAPF
>TRBJ1-1|-|TRBV28|-
TGTGCCAGCACGTCGCCAATGAACACTGAAGCTTTCTTT
CASTSPMNTEAFF
>TRBJ1-2|TRBD1|TRBV28|-
TGTGCCAGCAGTTTGTCCGACAGGGTTTATGGCTACACCTTC
CASSLSDRVYGYTF
>TRBJ2-5|-|TRBV7-9|-
TGTGCCAGCAGCTCCGCCCCGGGGCTAGCGGAGACCCAGTACTTC
CASSSAPGLAETQYF
>TRBJ2-5|-|TRBV7-3|-
TGTGCCAGCAGCAGGCAGGAACGAGAGACCCAGTACTTC
CASSRQERETQYF
>TRBJ2-4|-|TRBV28|-
TGTGCCAGCAGTACCGGGCATGAAAACATTCAGTACTTC
CASSTGHENIQYF
>TRBJ1-3|-|TRBV30|-
TGTGCCTGGAGTGTAGTAGGAAACACCATATATTTT
CAWSVVGNTIYF
>TRBJ2-3|-|TRBV29-1|few
TGCAGCGTTCGGGGGCCAGCCACCACAGATACGCAGTATTTT
CSVRGPATTDTQYF
>TRBJ2-1|TRBD2|TRBV7-2|few
TGTGCCAGCAGCTTAAGGAGTGGGAGGGCTTACAATGAGCAGTTCTTC
CASSLRSGRAYNEQFF
>TRBJ2-4|-|TRBV7-3|many
TGTGCCAGCAGCTTAAGCCCAGGGGCGAACATTCAGTACTTC
CASSLSPGANIQYF
>TRBJ1-1|TRBD1|TRBV15|-
TGTGCCACCAGCAGAGGACAGGGGGCTGACACTGAAGCTTTCTTT
CATSRGQGADTEAFF
>TRBJ1-4|TRBD1|TRBV7-8|-
TGTGCCAGCAGCCTTATGACCGGGACAGTTCCTCAAAAACTGTTTTTT
CASSLMTGTVPQKLFF
>TRBJ1-2|-|TRBV5-1|-
TGCGCCAGCAGCCAAGGGCGCGCTAACTATGGCTACACCTTC
CASSQGRANYGYTF
>TRBJ2-7|-|TRBV28|few
TGTGCCAGCAGTTCACCCCCTAGGGAGTACTTC
CASSSPPREYF
>TRBJ2-1|-|TRBV10-3|few
TGTGCCATCAGTGAGTCTGAGAGGGGCGCCTACAATGAGCAGTTCTTC
CAISESERGAYNEQFF
>TRBJ1-2|-|TRBV29-1|-
TGCAGCGTTGATGGTCAGGGTTCTGACTATGGCTACACCTTC
CSVDGQGSDYGYTF
>TRBJ2-1|TRBD2|TRBV5-1|few
TGCGCCAGCAGCTTCACGGCAACTAGCGGGAGGGATGAGCAGTTCTTC
CASSFTATSGRDEQFF
>TRBJ2-1|TRBD1|TRBV7-2|-
TGTGCCAGCAGCCGACAGGGGGTATTTTCGTACAATGAGCAGTTCTTC
CASSRQGVFSYNEQFF
>TRBJ1-6|-|TRBV28|-
TGTGCCAGCAGTTTAGAGGGGTGGGATAATTCACCCCTCCACTTT
CASSLEGWDNSPLHF